Listed here are 11 T cell receptor beta chains from one sample, sequenced in a study of T cell responses to AZD1222 COVID-19 vaccine. The assay was immunoSEQ multiplex PCR, and TCRdb's table has in-frame clones only and misses some. The data hold some 130,000 clones, with over 80% observed a single time. The sequenced sample was peripheral blood, obtained 28 days after the second AZD1222 dose. These receptors were collected from an adult who received the AZD1222 COVID-19 vaccine.

The rearrangement joins TRBV12-3 or TRBV12-4 to TRBJ1-2; D call uncertain. This CDR3 has 13 amino acids. V was trimmed by 5 bases and J by 5 bases, leaving 12 bases between them. In DNA, the CDR3 is TGTGCCAGCAGTCTCATTAGTTCATATGGCTACACCTTC. Protein sequence: CASSLISSYGYTF.

The CDR3 DNA reads as TGCAGCGTCGCTGACAGGGGGAACACTGAAGCTTTCTTT. Translation gives CSVADRGNTEAFF. The rearrangement uses TRBV29-1 and TRBJ1-1; TRBD1 matches 8 bases. The V and J ends lost 6 bases and 1 base, in that order; junction bases with no gene match: 4. Germline V CDR1 and CDR2: SQVTM, ANQGSEA. The CDR3 contains 13 residues. Full variable domain (rest looked up from reference TRBV29-1 and TRBJ1-1): SAVISQKPSRDICQRGTSLTIQCQVDSQVTMMFWYRQQPGQSLTLIATANQGSEATYESGFVIDKFPISRPNLTFSTLTVSNMSPEDSSIYLCSVADRGNTEAFFGQGTRLTVV.

The chain uses TRBV24-1 and TRBJ2-2; perhaps TRBD2 as D (6 bases). CDR1 and CDR2 (germline): KGHDR, SFDVKD. The CDR3 loop spans 17 amino acids. V dropped 5 bases and J dropped 0 bases, with 15 bases sitting between them. The CDR3: CATSVPGGGANTGELFF. In DNA form, the CDR3 reads TGTGCCACCAGTGTCCCGGGTGGAGGGGCGAACACCGGGGAGCTGTTTTTT.

J is TRBJ2-3 and V is TRBV7-8, with 10 bases fitting TRBD2. There are 17 residues in the CDR3. Germline V gene data show CDR1 as SGHVS and CDR2 as FQNEAQ. Trimming cost V 0 bases and J 7 bases; bases outside gene matches: 10. CDR3 coding DNA: TGTGCCAGCAGCTTAGCCGGCGGGGGTAGCGGGAGGTATACGCAGTATTTT. Translation gives CASSLAGGGSGRYTQYF.

This CDR3 reads CASSGPTGVYTEAFF. The DNA for the CDR3 is TGTGCCAGCAGTGGACCGACAGGGGTGTACACTGAAGCTTTCTTT. The V and J genes are TRBV25-1 and TRBJ1-1, with 8 bases identical to TRBD1. Germline V gene lookup returns CDR1 MGHDK and CDR2 SYGVNS. The J segment lost 3 bases and the V segment lost 4 bases, leaving 7 bases of the junction unmatched. This CDR3 spans 15 amino acids.

This sequence joins TRBV9 and TRBJ2-2; a possible D gene is TRBD1 (6 bases). CDR1 SGDLS and CDR2 YYNGEE come from the germline V gene. The CDR3 is 14 amino acids. V was cut by 1 base and J by 3 bases, with 7 bases left in between. For the CDR3, the DNA is TGTGCCAGCAGCGTAACAGGGTACACCGGGGAGCTGTTTTTT. Its protein product is CASSVTGYTGELFF.

A note on this clone: An end of the junction does not agree with germline; a read error may underlie this. The chain couples TRBV16 to TRBJ1-2, with D hard to call. The CDR3 extends over 15 amino acids. Germline V lookup: CDR1 KGHSY, CDR2 FQNENV. The CDR3: CASSQSRPSNYGYAF. The CDR3 nucleotides are TGTGCCAGCAGCCAATCAAGACCTTCTAACTATGGCTACGCCTTC. The full variable domain, with the rest looked up from reference TRBV16 and TRBJ1-2, is GEEVAQTPKHLVRGEGQKAKLYCAPIKGHSYVFWYQQVLKNEFKFLISFQNENVFDETGMPKERFSAKCLPNSPCSLEIQATKLEDSAVYFCASSQSRPSNYGYAFGSGTRLTVV.

The CDR3 region is CASSQEGAAGQPQHF. DNA for the CDR3: TGTGCCAGCAGCCAAGAGGGAGCAGCCGGTCAGCCCCAGCATTTT. J is TRBJ1-5 and V is TRBV7-2; the D is unclear. This CDR3 has 15 residues. Trimming removed 5 bases at V and 6 bases at J, with 17 bases between. Looked up from germline, CDR1 is SGHTA and CDR2 is FQGNSA. Full variable domain (outside the CDR3, taken from reference TRBV7-2 and TRBJ1-5): GAGVSQSPSNKVTEKGKDVELRCDPISGHTALYWYRQSLGQGLEFLIYFQGNSAPDKSGLPSDRFSAERTGGSVSTLTIQRTQQEDSAVYLCASSQEGAAGQPQHFGDGTRLSIL.

The V call is TRBV6-5, the J call TRBJ1-5; D is uncertain. In germline, CDR1 is MNHEY, CDR2 SVGAGI. The CDR3 has 16 residues. V was shortened by 0 bases and J by 5 bases, with 14 bases between the two germline ends. CDR3 bases: TGTGCCAGCAGTTACTCGATGGTGGACGGGGATCAGCCCCAGCATTTT. Amino acid sequence: CASSYSMVDGDQPQHF.

V is TRBV6-5 and J is TRBJ1-4; D is unresolved. This CDR3 has 13 amino acids. Trimming took 7 bases from V and 8 from J, leaving 14 bases between them. Germline V gene data show CDR1 as MNHEY and CDR2 as SVGAGI. The CDR3 here is CASKTQLGEKLFF. CDR3 DNA sequence: TGTGCCAGCAAGACCCAGTTGGGGGAAAAACTGTTTTTT.

V gene TRBV24-1 combines with J gene TRBJ2-2; weak D call: TRBD2 (6 bases). CDR1 and CDR2 from the germline V gene are KGHDR and SFDVKD. V gave up 2 bases and J gave up 4 bases, with 13 bases separating them. The CDR3 covers 16 residues. The CDR3 loop reads CATSDSTAGGTGELFF. CDR3 coding DNA: TGTGCCACCAGTGATTCGACAGCGGGTGGCACCGGGGAGCTGTTTTTT.